Each of the 7 T cell receptor beta chains below was sequenced from the same sample in a study of blood T cell repertoires in COVID-19. Here immunoSEQ multiplex PCR was the method, and the copy in TCRdb shows in-frame clones only, minus some. The sample shows around 250,000 clones, over 80% of them seen only once. The source material was peripheral blood. These TCRs come from a man aged 25-45 years who had recovered from COVID-19.

This rearrangement joins TRBV6-5 to TRBJ1-3, with no clear D. Germline values: CDR1 MNHEY, CDR2 SVGAGI. V gave up 9 bases and J gave up 0 bases, with 6 bases separating them. The CDR3 totals 12 residues. The CDR3 sequence: CASHSSGNTIYF. In DNA form, the CDR3 reads TGTGCCAGTCATAGCTCTGGAAACACCATATATTTT.

V gene TRBV9 combines with J gene TRBJ1-1; D is unclear. The CDR3 sequence is 14 residues long. Germline V gives CDR1 SGDLS, CDR2 YYNGEE. V was shortened by 0 bases and J by 4 bases, with 10 bases between the two germline ends. The CDR3 nucleotides are TGTGCCAGCAGCGTAGGGCCCTCAGGCACTGAAGCTTTCTTT. It is translated as CASSVGPSGTEAFF.

V usage is TRBV4-1 and J usage is TRBJ1-2; TRBD1 might be the D (6 bases). The CDR3 has 17 residues. The germline V gene has CDR1 MGHRA and CDR2 YSYEKL. V lost 0 bases and J 1 base, leaving 15 bases between the germline ends. CDR3 in amino acids: CASSQDMAGARNYGYTF. CDR3 nucleotide sequence: TGCGCCAGCAGCCAAGATATGGCGGGGGCGCGTAACTATGGCTACACCTTC.

The chain carries TRBV6-5 and TRBJ1-5, with 7 nucleotides matching TRBD1. This CDR3 has 13 residues. Trimming at V came to 6 bases and at J to 4 bases, leaving 3 bases not matched to a gene. Germline CDR1 and CDR2: MNHEY and SVGAGI. The CDR3 loop is CASRTGINQPQHF. The CDR3, as DNA: TGTGCCAGCAGGACAGGGATTAATCAGCCCCAGCATTTT.

About this clone itself: The CDR3 does not close with the conserved phenylalanine or tryptophan, likely indicating a read error. In DNA, the CDR3 is TGTGCCAGCAGCTTAGAGGGACAGGTATATGGCTACACCTCC. Amino acid sequence: CASSLEGQVYGYTS. The chain recombines TRBV7-2 with TRBJ1-2; 8 bases are shared with TRBD1. Trimming took 1 base from V and 5 from J; bases not matched to a gene: 3. The CDR3 is 14 residues long. Germline V gene sequence: CDR1 SGHTA, CDR2 FQGNSA.

The CDR3 DNA reads TGTGCCAGCAGCTCCGGGACAGGGGTCAATTCACCCCTCCACTTT. Translation: CASSSGTGVNSPLHF. This rearrangement joins TRBV7-9 to TRBJ1-6; 10 nucleotides match TRBD1. From germline, CDR1 is SEHNR and CDR2 FQNEAQ (reference sequence). The CDR3 is 15 residues long. Unmatched junction bases numbered 4, after V lost 4 bases and J lost 7 bases.

The chain employs TRBV28 and TRBJ2-7; maybe TRBD2 (6 bases). The CDR3 contains 14 residues. CDR1 is MDHEN and CDR2 is SYDVKM in the germline V gene. Trimming removed 5 bases at V and 4 bases at J, with 15 bases between. The CDR3 protein is CASSPHSGTYEQYV. The CDR3 DNA sequence: TGTGCCAGCAGTCCACACTCCGGGACTTACGAGCAGTACGTC.